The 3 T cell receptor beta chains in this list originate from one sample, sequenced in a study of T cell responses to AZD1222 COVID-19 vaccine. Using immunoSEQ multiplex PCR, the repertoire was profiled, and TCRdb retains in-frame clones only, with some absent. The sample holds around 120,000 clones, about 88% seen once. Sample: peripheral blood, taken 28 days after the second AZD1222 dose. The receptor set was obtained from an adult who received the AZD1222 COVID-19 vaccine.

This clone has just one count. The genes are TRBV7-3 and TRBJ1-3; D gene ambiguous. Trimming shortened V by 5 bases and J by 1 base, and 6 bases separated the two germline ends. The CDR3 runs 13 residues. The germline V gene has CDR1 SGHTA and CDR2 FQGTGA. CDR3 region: CASSRSSGNTIYF. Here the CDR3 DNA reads TGTGCCAGCAGCCGGAGTTCTGGAAACACCATATATTTT.

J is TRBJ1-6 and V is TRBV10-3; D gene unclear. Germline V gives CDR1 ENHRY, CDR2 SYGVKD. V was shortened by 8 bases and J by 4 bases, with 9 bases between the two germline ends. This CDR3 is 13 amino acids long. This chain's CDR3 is CAIGREYNSPLHF. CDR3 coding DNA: TGTGCCATCGGCCGGGAATATAATTCACCCCTCCACTTT.

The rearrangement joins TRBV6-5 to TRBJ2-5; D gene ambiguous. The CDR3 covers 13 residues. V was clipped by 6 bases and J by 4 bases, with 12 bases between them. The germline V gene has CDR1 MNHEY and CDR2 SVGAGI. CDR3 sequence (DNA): TGTGCCAGCAGCCAGGATTTTGGAGAGACCCAGTACTTC. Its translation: CASSQDFGETQYF.